This T cell receptor beta chain is from a study of cytomegalovirus exposure and HLA in healthy donors. Study-level points and caveats: The study flagged 150 to 200 TCR beta chains as cytomegalovirus-associated. One later analysis reportedly identified an Asian-associated ancestry cluster that showed fewer N-insertions than the approximately 700-donor mean. Across all donors, roughly uniform sequencing depth was an assumption of the presence/absence analyses.

Comment on this clone: No antigen is known for it.

The primer mix had 60 Vbeta and 13 Jbeta primers. Assay used: immunoSEQ multiplex PCR; TCRdb lists only in-frame clones, some missing. The sample holds some 120,000 clones; about 76% are singletons and the top ten take around 4.2%. Germline CDR1 is SGDLS and CDR2 is YYNGEE. The CDR3 sequence is 13 residues long. The V end was cut by 0 bases, the J end by 5 bases, with 9 bases between. This clonotype was obtained from a woman aged 25 to 39 in good health and CMV-seronegative. J is TRBJ2-7 and V is TRBV9, with a possible D match to TRBD2 (6 bases). Sequencing input: PBMCs. This CDR3 reads CASSVVGGDEQYF. CDR3 coding DNA: TGTGCCAGCAGCGTAGTCGGAGGGGACGAGCAGTACTTC.